This entry lists 28 T cell receptor beta chains sequenced from one sample in a study of CXCR3-negative and CXCR3-positive naive CD8 T cells (dated by TCRdb to the late 2010s). Study-wide findings and limitations: TRB CDR3s from CXCR3-positive naive cells showed higher hydrophobicity (lower Kidera factor 4), lower energy, and higher strength and volume indices than CXCR3-negative naive cells.

Sequenced using a NextSeq 550. The Human TCR Profiling Kit (MiLaboratory) was used to prepare UMI-labeled 5' RACE TRB cDNA libraries. TCRdb reprocessed the reads, so every CDR3 protein sequence counts as one entry and DNA is not shown. The table for this sample records 75,000 to 100,000 distinct CDR3 sequences. Clones ranked in the top ten supply 1.1% of the sample. No cognate antigen is known for these TCRs. Sequenced sample: naive CXCR3+ CD8+ T cells from blood. Interpreted using the paper, the cell subset or site label stands for: CD45RO-CCR7+CD27+CD95- naive CD8+ T cells expressing CXCR3 (TNR3+). The receptors stem from a human donor in good health. Some clones in this sample may be carry-over from other donors' samples.

The chain combines TRBV4-3 with TRBJ2-3; TCRdb's assignment of TRBD2 cannot be checked, as there is no DNA. CDR1 and CDR2 (germline): LGHNA, YSLEER. This CDR3 region has 16 residues. CDR3 region: CASKPGTSGLGDTQYF.

The rearrangement links TRBV7-9 to TRBJ2-7; the TRBD1 assignment by TCRdb is unverifiable without DNA. Per the germline V gene, CDR1 is SEHNR and CDR2 is FQNEAQ (reference sequence). This CDR3 comprises 15 residues. The CDR3 loop reads CASSFSQDSSYEQYF.

The rearrangement joins TRBV18 to TRBJ2-2. The CDR3 contains 16 residues. Germline V CDR1 and CDR2: KGHSH, LQKENI. CDR3 loop: CASSPKWGTNTGELFF.

The rearrangement links TRBV25-1 to TRBJ2-5; TCRdb's D call of TRBD1 is untestable without DNA. Germline loops: CDR1 MGHDK, CDR2 SYGVNS. The CDR3 runs 16 residues. This CDR3 reads CASSEDSGTQQETQYF.

The chain recombines TRBV5-1 with TRBJ2-7. The CDR3 loop spans 14 amino acids. Per the germline V gene, CDR1 is SGHRS and CDR2 is YFSETQ. CDR3: CASSLVGSDYEQYF. Together with reference TRBV5-1 and TRBJ2-7, the CDR3 gives the full variable domain: KAGVTQTPRYLIKTRGQQVTLSCSPISGHRSVSWYQQTPGQGLQFLFEYFSETQRNKGNFPGRFSGRQFSNSRSEMNVSTLELGDSALYLCASSLVGSDYEQYFGPGTRLTVT.

The rearrangement links TRBV19 to TRBJ1-5; without DNA, the TCRdb call of TRBD1 cannot be checked. The V gene's germline CDR1 is LNHDA and CDR2 SQIVND (reference sequence). The CDR3 contains 14 residues. This CDR3 is CASSWGLGNQPQHF.

This chain joins TRBV7-6 and TRBJ2-1; TCRdb gives TRBD1 as the D gene, but with no DNA this cannot be confirmed. Germline loops: CDR1 SGHVS, CDR2 FNYEAQ. The CDR3 is made up of 13 amino acids. CDR3 amino acids: CASSLGPANEQFF. Filled out from reference TRBV7-6 and TRBJ2-1, the complete variable domain reads GAGVSQSPRYKVTKRGQDVALRCDPISGHVSLYWYRQALGQGPEFLTYFNYEAQQDKSGLPNDRFSAERPEGSISTLTIQRTEQRDSAMYRCASSLGPANEQFFGPGTRLTVL.

The chain recombines TRBV5-5 with TRBJ2-7. This CDR3 has 12 residues. Germline V gene lookup returns CDR1 SGHKS and CDR2 YYEKEE (reference sequence). CDR3 protein: CASSSPSGEQYF.

The rearrangement joins TRBV7-9 to TRBJ2-7. This CDR3 spans 13 amino acids. Per germline, CDR1 SEHNR and CDR2 FQNEAQ (reference sequence). The CDR3 here is CASSFVGDYEQYF.

The chain is built from TRBV6-2 or TRBV6-3 and TRBJ2-7; TCRdb gives TRBD2 as the D gene, but with no DNA this cannot be confirmed. This CDR3 region has 15 residues. The germline CDR1 and CDR2 sequences are MNHEY and SVGEGT. CDR3: CASSFFGGGAYEQYF.

The V gene is TRBV29-1, the J gene TRBJ2-7; absent DNA, TCRdb's TRBD1 call cannot be checked. The CDR3 is made up of 13 amino acids. Germline V gene data show CDR1 as SQVTM and CDR2 as ANQGSEA. CDR3 sequence reads: CSVVLGGSYEQYF.

The J gene is TRBJ2-3, the V gene TRBV4-2; TCRdb calls TRBD1, which cannot be checked without DNA. CDR1 and CDR2 (germline): LGHNA, YNFKEQ. This CDR3 is built from 18 residues. Here the CDR3 reads CASSQDAIGVRRTDTQYF.

V and J are TRBV30 and TRBJ2-7; the D call of TRBD2 rests on TCRdb alone, since no DNA is present to check it. CDR3 length equals 14 residues. Looked up from germline, CDR1 is GTSNPN and CDR2 is SVGIG (reference sequence). CDR3 residues: CAWGDRDYLYEQYF.

The rearrangement joins TRBV4-3 to TRBJ1-2. The CDR3 has 18 residues. Germline assignment: CDR1 LGHNA and CDR2 YSLEER. The CDR3: CASSQDRGEVVAVPGYTF.

The chain links TRBV9 to TRBJ1-1; the D call from TCRdb, TRBD1, cannot be confirmed without DNA. CDR3 length equals 14 residues. Germline V gives CDR1 SGDLS, CDR2 YYNGEE. Here the CDR3 reads CASSPRDRGSEAFF.

The chain joins TRBV7-3 to TRBJ2-5; TCRdb names TRBD1, which stays unverified in the absence of DNA. Germline-derived CDR1 and CDR2 are SGHTA and FQGTGA. The CDR3 loop spans 14 amino acids. CDR3: CASSPGGSPYEQYF.

The chain joins TRBV14 to TRBJ2-1; TCRdb's D gene call, TRBD1, goes unchecked for lack of DNA. Germline CDR1 SGHDN, CDR2 FVKESK. The CDR3 sequence is 11 residues long. CDR3 region: CASSPGGKQFF.

This CDR3 is CASSFRTGVSVYNEQFF. This chain uses TRBV7-7 with TRBJ2-1; TCRdb's assignment of TRBD1 cannot be checked, as there is no DNA. The CDR3 totals 17 residues. Germline CDR1 SSHAT, CDR2 FNYEAQ (reference sequence). The complete variable domain, with remaining parts taken from reference TRBV7-7 and TRBJ2-1, reads GAGVSQSPRYKVTKRGQDVTLRCDPISSHATLYWYQQALGQGPEFLTYFNYEAQPDKSGLPSDRFSAERPEGSISTLTIQRTEQRDSAMYRCASSFRTGVSVYNEQFFGPGTRLTVL.

V usage is TRBV6-5 and J usage is TRBJ2-7; TCRdb selects TRBD1, and the lack of DNA leaves this call unchecked. The CDR3 sequence is 18 residues long. Germline V gives CDR1 MNHEY, CDR2 SVGAGI. CDR3 sequence reads: CASSAPSPVGQGAVEQYF.

The J gene is TRBJ1-3, the V gene TRBV9. Germline V gene lookup returns CDR1 SGDLS and CDR2 YYNGEE. This CDR3 contains 17 residues. This CDR3 is CASSDTWGSSSGNTIYF.

The gene calls are TRBV9 and TRBJ2-2. CDR1 and CDR2 from the germline V gene are SGDLS and YYNGEE. The CDR3 is made up of 12 amino acids. This CDR3 is CASSAIDWELFF.

J is TRBJ1-1 and V is TRBV13; TCRdb calls TRBD1, which cannot be checked without DNA. Germline CDR1 and CDR2: PRHDT and FYEKMQ (reference sequence). This CDR3 region has 18 residues. The CDR3 protein is CASSSRTGGTPPNTEAFF.

The chain has TRBV29-1 and TRBJ2-3; absent DNA, TCRdb's TRBD1 call cannot be checked. The CDR3 spans 15 residues. CDR1 and CDR2 from the germline V gene are SQVTM and ANQGSEA. This chain's CDR3 is CSVEGGATSTDTQYF.

This rearrangement joins TRBV9 to TRBJ2-3; checking the TCRdb D call of TRBD1 is not possible without DNA. CDR3 length equals 13 residues. The germline V gene encodes CDR1 SGDLS and CDR2 YYNGEE. Here the CDR3 reads CASSVGGTDTQYF. Combining the CDR3 with reference TRBV9 and TRBJ2-3 gives the whole variable domain DSGVTQTPKHLITATGQRVTLRCSPRSGDLSVYWYQQSLDQGLQFLIQYYNGEERAKGNILERFSAQQFPDLHSELNLSSLELGDSALYFCASSVGGTDTQYFGPGTRLTVL.

This chain uses TRBV7-9 with TRBJ2-3; the D call from TCRdb, TRBD1, cannot be confirmed without DNA. The CDR3 extends over 15 amino acids. Germline CDR1 SEHNR, CDR2 FQNEAQ (reference sequence). CDR3 in amino acids: CASSHPSDREDTQYF.

The chain links TRBV7-6 to TRBJ2-5; lacking DNA, the TRBD1 call made by TCRdb goes unchecked. The CDR3 sequence is 14 residues long. Per germline, CDR1 SGHVS and CDR2 FNYEAQ. CDR3 loop: CASREGAAQETQYF.

The chain links TRBV11-2 to TRBJ2-5; the D call from TCRdb, TRBD1, cannot be confirmed without DNA. The CDR3 loop spans 15 amino acids. Germline CDR1 is SGHAT and CDR2 is FQNNGV. CDR3 residues: CASSLAGADQETQYF.

The chain recombines TRBV20-1 with TRBJ2-1; the D call from TCRdb, TRBD2, cannot be confirmed without DNA. CDR1 DFQATT and CDR2 SNEGSKA come from the germline V gene (reference sequence). CDR3 size: 16 residues. The CDR3 loop is CSARDSGGGSYNEQFF.